This section outlines one TCR beta chain sequence together with its context. This specimen belongs to a study of T cells after somatic rescue of genetic block. Trimming left V 0 bases short and J 0 bases short, with 7 bases between. The CDR3 loop spans 14 amino acids. Germline V gives CDR1 SGHRS, CDR2 YFSETQ. Produced via immunoSEQ multiplex PCR; TCRdb's table is partial and in-frame only. The sample has fewer than 15,000 clones; approximately 75% are singletons. The receptor's source is a boy aged 5-17 years. V gene TRBV5-1 combines with J gene TRBJ2-7, with D unresolved. What was sequenced was peripheral blood mononuclear cells (PBMCs). The CDR3 loop reads CASSLVATSYEQYF. The CDR3 DNA reads as TGCGCCAGCAGCTTGGTCGCCACCTCCTACGAGCAGTACTTC.